This TCR beta chain was observed in a study of PD-1 blockade in classical Hodgkin lymphoma. For the study at large: The patients were dosed with nivolumab 3 mg/kg, infused intravenously every 2 weeks.

Specified time point: cycle 4 day 1 (C4D1), after 5 to 7 weeks of nivolumab. All patients relapsed after autologous stem cell transplantation, and brentuximab vedotin exposure varied. The CDR3 length is 16 residues. Germline loops: CDR1 SSHAT, CDR2 FNYEAQ (reference sequence). Assay: immunoSEQ multiplex PCR; the TCRdb copy retains only in-frame clones and omits some. The data show 35,000 to 50,000 clones, 60% to 80% seen once. Whole-study findings and limits: TCR diversity rose significantly by C4D1 in CD4+ but not CD8+ cells. Compared with healthy donors, newly diagnosed patients reportedly showed lower baseline TCR diversity.

As for this clone: Its antigen is not identified. Mismatch with germline at one junction end may stem from a read error.

The sequence was obtained from a human donor with classical Hodgkin lymphoma. The input for sequencing was peripheral blood mononuclear cells (PBMCs), taken before the fourth cycle of nivolumab. The chain links TRBV7-7 to TRBJ2-5; a weak D match, TRBD2 (6 bases). The CDR3 DNA follows: TGTGCTAGCAGCTCTCTACCCTCGGGGACTGCGGGCACCCAGTACTTC. This codes for CASSSLPSGTAGTQYF.